A selection of T cell receptor beta chains follows, all from one sample in a study of T-cell reconstitution after alpha-beta-depleted transplantation in children. TCRdb re-analysed the PCR reads in MiXCR, keeping a single row per CDR3 protein. The table has hundreds of thousands of distinct CDR3 sequences, under 25% seen once. Sequenced material: PBMCs, mostly from graft donor cells, taken 360 days after TCRalphabeta/CD19-depleted stem cell transplant. These receptors originate from a boy younger than two who had a stem cell transplant for acute myeloid leukemia, so the T cells may come from the graft donor. The CDR3 runs from the conserved cysteine through the conserved F or W. Each record gives: V gene, CDR3 protein.

>TRBV12-3/TRBV12-4
CASILTSPENTGELFF
>TRBV7-2
CASSLIQGSGNTIYF
>TRBV7-2
CASSLTGQPQHF
>TRBV24-1
CATSDSSGGASREQFF
>TRBV4-3
CASSQEGQPTYNEQFF
>TRBV20-1
CSARPPAGQETQYF
>TRBV12-3/TRBV12-4
CASSYRVYEQYF
>TRBV28
CASSSEGEGKVNIQYF
>TRBV19
CASSTRKNTGELFF
>TRBV12-3/TRBV12-4
CASSRGGTSGGDTDTQYF
>TRBV12-3/TRBV12-4
CASSWTEAGELFF
>TRBV7-2
CASSFWGDTDTQYF
>TRBV28
CASEGLAGALTDTQYF
>TRBV27
CASSRWGETENEKLFF
>TRBV6-5
CASSYPQGINNQPQHF
>TRBV18
CASSPSGTQYF
>TRBV27
CASSPLTGAVNEKLFF